This T cell receptor beta chain stems from a study of CD8 T cells in ankylosing spondylitis. Study-wide findings and caveats: As for the disease-linked clones, they showed a CD8+ phenotype and occurred at relatively low frequencies in peripheral blood.

In its sample, this clonotype was seen many times. The antigen remains undetermined. The CDR3 has 15 amino acids. Trimming left V 1 base short and J 1 base short, with 9 bases between. Germline CDR1 SGHRS, CDR2 YFSETQ. TCRdb used MiXCR to reprocess the 5' RACE reads, holding one entry per CDR3 protein. The table records some 52,000 distinct CDR3 sequences, about 7% of them present only once. The genes are TRBV5-1 and TRBJ2-1; D unresolved. The receptor's source is a female donor with ankylosing spondylitis or in good health (not recorded which). The specimen was blood, either unsorted or a sorted T cell fraction (not recorded which). CDR3 region: CASSLLRESYNEQFF. CDR3 bases: TGCGCCAGCAGCTTGCTTAGGGAATCCTACAATGAGCAGTTCTTC.